This T cell receptor beta chain was captured by sequencing in a study of shared clonotypes between healthy human individuals. Study overall: Three plates were used per donor for CD4 naive, three for CD4 memory, two for CD8 naive and one for CD8 memory.

Every subset's genomic DNA went evenly onto several immunoSEQ plates. The assay was immunoSEQ multiplex PCR, and TCRdb's table has in-frame clones only and misses some. The top ten hold more than 1.5% of the sample, which has about 2.1 million clones, under 95% seen once. Study-wide results and limits: Rarefaction curves obtained for sorted subsets showed sequencing incomplete despite large depth. Tissues were not sampled, only blood, and their repertoires likely differ.

In the naive CD8 group, cells lacked CD45RO and were positively selected for CCR7, so terminally differentiated effector memory CD45RA+ cells were left out. With respect to this clone: Its target is unknown.

The CDR3 contains 17 residues. The clonotype originates from a man between 18 and 35 years old in good health. Some clones in this sample may be carry-over from other donors' samples. The sequenced sample was naive CD8+ T cells from PBMCs. The genes are TRBV21-1 and TRBJ2-1; the D call in the table, TRBD1, was not verified against the DNA. TRBV21-1 is designated a pseudogene. Here the CDR3 reads CASSRTGGSGSVSEQFF. For the CDR3, the DNA is TGTGCCAGCTCCCGGACAGGGGGCTCGGGTTCCGTGAGTGAGCAGTTCTTC.